This is a list of T cell receptor beta chains from one sample in a study of PD-1 blockade in classical Hodgkin lymphoma. The repertoire was sequenced with immunoSEQ multiplex PCR; TCRdb's copy has only in-frame clones and lacks some. The table includes 20,000 to 25,000 clones, about 90% detected once. The specimen sequenced was CD4+ T cells from blood. The receptors originated from a human donor with classical Hodgkin lymphoma. The conserved cysteine and the conserved F or W are not part of the CDR3 here. Each record gives: V gene, J gene, CDR3 protein.

>TRBV6-5|TRBJ1-4
ASSRTHNEKLF
>TRBV4-1|TRBJ1-1
ASSQVARRPMNTEAF
>TRBV18|TRBJ1-4
ASSDSGIGEKLF
>TRBV18|TRBJ1-5
ASSLQGRNLPQH
>TRBV4-1|TRBJ1-5
ASSQENPSNQPQH
>TRBV15|TRBJ2-5
ATSSYGTGRETQY
>TRBV18|TRBJ2-7
ASSRTGLGEQY
>TRBV28|TRBJ1-5
ASIRGRAEQPQH
>TRBV6-5|TRBJ1-5
ASQKRGNQPQH
>TRBV2|TRBJ1-4
ASRSDRGGEKLF
>TRBV27|TRBJ1-6
ASSLPPGTGISPLH
>TRBV6-5|TRBJ2-1
ASSYIGGNEQF
>TRBV7-9|TRBJ1-2
ASSLSQDGNYGYT
>TRBV14|TRBJ1-5
ASTLCQANQPQH
>TRBV4-3|TRBJ1-3
ASSQEQVSGNTIY
>TRBV4-3|TRBJ2-7
ASSQELRQYEQY
>TRBV29-1|TRBJ2-5
SIERVAAQETQY
>TRBV7-8|TRBJ2-1
ASSLSVGSYNEQF
>TRBV9|TRBJ2-7
ASSVRFESYEQY
>TRBV7-9|TRBJ2-7
ASSMDWSSYEQY
>TRBV11-2|TRBJ1-1
ASRIDRLYTEAF
>TRBV5-1|TRBJ2-1
ASSLLLATTNEQF
>TRBV30|TRBJ2-3
AWSVREKDTQY
>TRBV7-3|TRBJ2-1
ASSLTGRREQF
>TRBV2|TRBJ2-1
ASGGHSYNEQF
>TRBV4-3|TRBJ2-5
ASSQDRGAQETQY
>TRBV5-1|TRBJ1-2
ASSLALGSYGYT
>TRBV4-1|TRBJ1-3
ASSQDFRGNTIY
>TRBV2|TRBJ2-3
ASSWLADTQY
>TRBV5-4|TRBJ1-5
ASSFDGNSNQPQH
>TRBV7-9|TRBJ2-3
ASSSRGGTDTQY
>TRBV9|TRBJ2-3
ASSDRVGTDTQY
>TRBV18|TRBJ2-3
ASSPRGGSTDTQY
>TRBV7-2|TRBJ1-5
ASSFQGSRQPQH
>TRBV7-9|TRBJ2-3
ASSLAPTSGSSTDTQY
>TRBV30|TRBJ1-3
AWSDDRGGNTIY
>TRBV7-9|TRBJ1-4
ASSFLRTQSEKLF
>TRBV6-5|TRBJ2-1
ASTQTGTSYNEQF
>TRBV4-3|TRBJ1-2
ASSQLGTVANYGYT
>TRBV2|TRBJ1-4
ASEEGGEKLF